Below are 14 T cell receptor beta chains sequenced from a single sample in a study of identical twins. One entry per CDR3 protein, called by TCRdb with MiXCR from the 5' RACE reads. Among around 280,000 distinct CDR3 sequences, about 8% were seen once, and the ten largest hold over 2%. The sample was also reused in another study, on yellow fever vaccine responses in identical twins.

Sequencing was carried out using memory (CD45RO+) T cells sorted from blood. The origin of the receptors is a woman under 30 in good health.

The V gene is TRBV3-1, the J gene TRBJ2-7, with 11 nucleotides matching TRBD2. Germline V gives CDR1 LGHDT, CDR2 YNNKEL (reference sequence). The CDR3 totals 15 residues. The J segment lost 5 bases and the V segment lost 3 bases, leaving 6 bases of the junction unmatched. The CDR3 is CASSQSLAGVNEQYF. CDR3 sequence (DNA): TGTGCCAGCAGCCAGTCACTAGCGGGAGTGAACGAGCAGTACTTC.

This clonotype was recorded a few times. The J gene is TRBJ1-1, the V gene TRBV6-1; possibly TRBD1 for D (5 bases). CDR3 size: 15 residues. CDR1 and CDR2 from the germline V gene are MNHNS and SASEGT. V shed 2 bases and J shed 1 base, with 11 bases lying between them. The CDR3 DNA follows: TGTGCCAGCAGTGAACAAACCGGGGCGAACACTGAAGCTTTCTTT. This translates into CASSEQTGANTEAFF.

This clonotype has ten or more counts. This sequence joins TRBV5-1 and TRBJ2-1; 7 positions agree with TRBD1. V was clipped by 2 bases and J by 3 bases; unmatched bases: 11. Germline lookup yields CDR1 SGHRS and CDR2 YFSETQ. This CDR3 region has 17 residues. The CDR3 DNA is TGCGCCAGCAGCTTCACATGGGACAGCCTAAACTACAATGAGCAGTTCTTC. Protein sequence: CASSFTWDSLNYNEQFF. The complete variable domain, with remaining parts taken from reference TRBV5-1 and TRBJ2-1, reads KAGVTQTPRYLIKTRGQQVTLSCSPISGHRSVSWYQQTPGQGLQFLFEYFSETQRNKGNFPGRFSGRQFSNSRSEMNVSTLELGDSALYLCASSFTWDSLNYNEQFFGPGTRLTVL.

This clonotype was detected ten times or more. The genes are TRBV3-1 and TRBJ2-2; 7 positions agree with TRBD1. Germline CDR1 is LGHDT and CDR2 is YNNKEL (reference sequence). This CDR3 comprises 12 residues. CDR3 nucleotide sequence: TGTGCTATCACAGGGGCCTCCGGGGAGCTGTTTTTT. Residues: CAITGASGELFF.

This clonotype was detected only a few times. The CDR3 DNA is TGCAGTGCTAGAGATCAGGGGCATGATTCACCCCTCCACTTT. It is translated as CSARDQGHDSPLHF. V gene TRBV20-1 combines with J gene TRBJ1-6; D perhaps matches TRBD1 (6 bases). This CDR3 has 14 amino acids. The V end was cut by 0 bases, the J end by 8 bases, with 11 bases between. CDR1 and CDR2 (germline): DFQATT, SNEGSKA (reference sequence).

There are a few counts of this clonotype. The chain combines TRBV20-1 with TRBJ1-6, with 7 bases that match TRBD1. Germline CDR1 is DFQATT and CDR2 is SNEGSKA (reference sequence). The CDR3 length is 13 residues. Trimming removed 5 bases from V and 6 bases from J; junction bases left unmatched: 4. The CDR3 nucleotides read TGCAGTGCTCACCGGGACAGTAATTCACCCCTCCACTTT. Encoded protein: CSAHRDSNSPLHF.

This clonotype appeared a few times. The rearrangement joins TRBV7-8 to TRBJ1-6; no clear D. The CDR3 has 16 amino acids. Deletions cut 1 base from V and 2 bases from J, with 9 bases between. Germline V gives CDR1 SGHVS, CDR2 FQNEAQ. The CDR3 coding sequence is TGTGCCAGCAGCTTAGGTTTAGGTACCTATAATTCACCCCTCCACTTT. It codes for CASSLGLGTYNSPLHF.

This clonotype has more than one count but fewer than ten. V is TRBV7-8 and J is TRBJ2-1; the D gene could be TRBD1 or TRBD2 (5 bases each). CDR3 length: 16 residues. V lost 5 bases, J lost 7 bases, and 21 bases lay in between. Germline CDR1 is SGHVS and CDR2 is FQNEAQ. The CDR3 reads CASSPQGDPTWNEQFF. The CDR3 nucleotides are TGTGCCAGCAGCCCACAAGGGGACCCCACCTGGAATGAGCAGTTCTTC. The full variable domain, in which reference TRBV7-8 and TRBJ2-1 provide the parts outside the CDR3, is GAGVSQSPRYKVAKRGQDVALRCDPISGHVSLFWYQQALGQGPEFLTYFQNEAQLDKSGLPSDRFFAERPEGSVSTLKIQRTQQEDSAVYLCASSPQGDPTWNEQFFGPGTRLTVL.

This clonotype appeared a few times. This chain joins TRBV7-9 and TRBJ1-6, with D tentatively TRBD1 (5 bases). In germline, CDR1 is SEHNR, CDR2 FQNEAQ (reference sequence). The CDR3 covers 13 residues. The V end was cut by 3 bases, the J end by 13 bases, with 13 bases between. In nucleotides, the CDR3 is TGTGCCAGCAGCTTGTCAGGGCCGGCCCCCCTCCACTTT. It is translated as CASSLSGPAPLHF.

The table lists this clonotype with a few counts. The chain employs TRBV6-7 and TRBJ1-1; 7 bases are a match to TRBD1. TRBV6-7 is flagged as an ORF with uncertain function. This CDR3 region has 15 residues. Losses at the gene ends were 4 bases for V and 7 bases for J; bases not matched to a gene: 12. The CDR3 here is CASSWRGRRICEAFF. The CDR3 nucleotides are TGTGCCAGCAGTTGGAGGGGGCGCCGGATCTGTGAAGCTTTCTTT.

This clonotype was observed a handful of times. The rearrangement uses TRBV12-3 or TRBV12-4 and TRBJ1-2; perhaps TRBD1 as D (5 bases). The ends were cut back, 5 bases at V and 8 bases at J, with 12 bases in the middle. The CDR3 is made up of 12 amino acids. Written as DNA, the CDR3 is TGTGCCAGCAGTCGGGGCGCGGGGGGCTACACCTTC. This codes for CASSRGAGGYTF.

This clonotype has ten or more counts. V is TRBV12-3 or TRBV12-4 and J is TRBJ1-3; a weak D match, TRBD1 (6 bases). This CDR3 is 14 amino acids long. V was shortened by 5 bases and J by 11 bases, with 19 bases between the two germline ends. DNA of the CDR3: TGTGCCAGCAGTCCCAGGACAGCCCAGGATGCCATATATTTT. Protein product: CASSPRTAQDAIYF.

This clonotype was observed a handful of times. CDR3 DNA: TGTGCCAGCAGCCAGGTGGGCAGATCTAGCACAGATACGCAGTATTTT. The encoded protein is CASSQVGRSSTDTQYF. This sequence joins TRBV14 and TRBJ2-3, with D hard to call. V shed 3 bases and J shed 0 bases, with 13 bases lying between them. CDR1 is SGHDN, CDR2 FVKESK, per germline. The CDR3 totals 16 residues. The full variable domain, with the rest looked up from reference TRBV14 and TRBJ2-3, is EAGVTQFPSHSVIEKGQTVTLRCDPISGHDNLYWYRRVMGKEIKFLLHFVKESKQDESGMPNNRFLAERTGGTYSTLKVQPAELEDSGVYFCASSQVGRSSTDTQYFGPGTRLTVL.

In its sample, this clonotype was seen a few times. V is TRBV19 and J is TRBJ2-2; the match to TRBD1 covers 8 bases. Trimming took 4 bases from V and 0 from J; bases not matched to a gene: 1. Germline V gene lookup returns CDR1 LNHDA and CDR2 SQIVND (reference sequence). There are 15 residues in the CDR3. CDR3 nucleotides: TGTGCCAGTAGTACAGGGGGCTCGAACACCGGGGAGCTGTTTTTT. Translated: CASSTGGSNTGELFF. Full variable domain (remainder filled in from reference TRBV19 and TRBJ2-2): DGGITQSPKYLFRKEGQNVTLSCEQNLNHDAMYWYRQDPGQGLRLIYYSQIVNDFQKGDIAEGYSVSREKKESFPLTVTSAQKNPTAFYLCASSTGGSNTGELFFGEGSRLTVL.